This T cell receptor beta chain was observed in a study of T cells in localized non-small cell lung cancer. Assay used: immunoSEQ multiplex PCR; TCRdb lists only in-frame clones, some missing. The table includes 45,000 to 60,000 clones, roughly 86% detected once. Germline V gene data show CDR1 as SEHNR and CDR2 as FQNEAQ (reference sequence). V was pared by 3 bases and J by 7 bases, with 9 bases between. The CDR3 extends over 13 amino acids. Study-wide points: Sequencing covered just one tumor region, so heterogeneity cannot be ruled out.

This clone was seen only a few times. Antigen: not known. The chain employs TRBV7-9 and TRBJ1-4; the D is unclear. This clonotype was obtained from a man aged 40 to 75 with stage II lung adenocarcinoma. The sample consisted of PBMCs, taken before any cancer treatment. The CDR3 nucleotides read TGTGCCAGCAGCTTCGGTGAGGGTGAAAAACTGTTTTTT. Residues: CASSFGEGEKLFF.